The 5 T cell receptor beta chains below were found in one sample sequenced in a study of CD8 T cells in Susac syndrome. Reverse transcription of about 0.5 to 1 ug RNA was performed with random hexamers. From the immunoSEQ multiplex PCR reads, TCRdb called clonotypes with MiXCR, one entry per CDR3 protein. Of roughly 150,000 distinct CDR3 sequences in the sample, about 94% were seen once. Sequencing input: CD8+ T cells from PBMCs. The receptors were gathered from a human donor with multiple sclerosis.

V gene TRBV29-1 combines with J gene TRBJ2-6; D might be TRBD1 or TRBD2, each matching 7 bases. V was pared by 4 bases and J by 1 base, with 17 bases between. The CDR3 loop spans 17 amino acids. Germline V gene lookup returns CDR1 SQVTM and CDR2 ANQGSEA. This chain's CDR3 is CSVVGAQGGSGANVLTF. CDR3 in DNA: TGCAGCGTTGTCGGGGCTCAGGGGGGGTCTGGGGCCAACGTCCTGACTTTC.

The chain recombines TRBV4-1 with TRBJ1-2; the D is unclear. V was pared by 6 bases and J by 8 bases, with 22 bases between. This CDR3 has 15 amino acids. CDR1 is MGHRA, CDR2 YSYEKL, per germline. Here the CDR3 DNA reads TGCGCCAGCAGGGTAGTGGGAGGTACTATGGGGGGCTACACCTTC. It encodes CASRVVGGTMGGYTF.

The J gene is TRBJ2-7, the V gene TRBV28, with D unresolved. Germline V gives CDR1 MDHEN, CDR2 SYDVKM. This CDR3 has 14 residues. V was shortened by 3 bases and J by 5 bases, with 14 bases between the two germline ends. The CDR3 reads CASSLSRSRDEQYF. Written as DNA, the CDR3 is TGTGCCAGCAGTTTGTCCAGGAGTAGGGACGAGCAGTACTTC.

The V gene is TRBV15, the J gene TRBJ2-1; no clear D. V was pared by 0 bases and J by 9 bases, with 12 bases between. Germline V gives CDR1 LNHNV, CDR2 YYDKDF (reference sequence). CDR3 length equals 14 residues. This CDR3 is CATSRDSDPGEQFF. DNA for the CDR3: TGTGCCACCAGCAGAGATTCCGACCCCGGTGAGCAGTTCTTC.

This clonotype has a single count. This rearrangement joins TRBV13 to TRBJ2-5; possibly TRBD1 for D (6 bases). CDR3 length: 18 residues. Trimming took 5 bases from V and 2 from J, leaving 24 bases between them. The germline CDR1 and CDR2 sequences are PRHDT and FYEKMQ (reference sequence). The CDR3 loop reads CASSTRGGRTVKQETQYF. The CDR3 DNA reads TGTGCCAGCAGCACACGAGGAGGACGGACAGTAAAACAAGAGACCCAGTACTTC.